The 2 T cell receptor beta chains reported below all come from one sample, sequenced in a study of T cells after somatic rescue of genetic block. The protocol was immunoSEQ multiplex PCR, while the TCRdb copy is restricted to in-frame clones and leaves out a portion. This repertoire shows 67,000 or so clones, approximately 91% found once; its top ten account for 2.8%. The sequenced sample was peripheral blood mononuclear cells (PBMCs). These receptor sequences come from a man between 25 and 39 years old.

This chain joins TRBV11-1 and TRBJ1-6, with D hard to call. The ends were cut back, 5 bases at V and 9 bases at J, with 11 bases in the middle. Germline lookup yields CDR1 SGHAT and CDR2 FQDESV (reference sequence). The CDR3 has 13 residues. CDR3 in amino acids: CASSAHRTSPLHF. The CDR3 region has the DNA TGTGCCAGCAGCGCCCATAGGACTTCACCCCTCCACTTT.

The rearrangement uses TRBV11-2 and TRBJ1-4; no clear D. CDR1 and CDR2 from the germline V gene are SGHAT and FQNNGV. The CDR3 covers 18 residues. Trimming cost V 7 bases and J 0 bases, with 21 bases left between them. The CDR3 sequence: CASNEGLGDGATNEKLFF. The CDR3 DNA is TGTGCCAGCAACGAAGGGTTGGGCGACGGGGCAACTAATGAAAAACTGTTTTTT.